A single sample is the source of the 13 T cell receptor beta chains below, sequenced in a study of cytomegalovirus exposure and HLA in healthy donors. The PCR made use of 60 Vbeta and 13 Jbeta primers. Measured with immunoSEQ multiplex PCR; TCRdb has only the in-frame clones, and not every one. The sample lists some 140,000 clones, more than 75% occurring once. Specimen: PBMCs. These receptors all stem from a woman between 25 and 40 years old in good health and CMV-seronegative.

As regards this clone: An end of the junction differs from the germline gene, which may be a read error. This CDR3 reads CSSSLVLGRDNEQFF. The CDR3 nucleotides are TGTTCCAGCAGCTTAGTACTTGGTCGCGACAATGAGCAGTTCTTC. This chain connects TRBV7-9 to TRBJ2-1; unclear D gene. Germline lookup yields CDR1 SEHNR and CDR2 FQNEAQ (reference sequence). The CDR3 runs 15 residues.

V gene TRBV4-3 combines with J gene TRBJ2-1; TRBD1 is a possible D gene (5 bases). Germline assignment: CDR1 LGHNA and CDR2 YSLEER. The CDR3 is 15 residues long. V was clipped by 0 bases and J by 4 bases, with 10 bases between them. The CDR3 here is CASSQDLTEYNEQFF. DNA of the CDR3: TGCGCCAGCAGCCAAGATCTGACAGAATACAATGAGCAGTTCTTC.

The chain employs TRBV4-2 and TRBJ2-1; D ambiguous. CDR1 is LGHNA and CDR2 is YNFKEQ in the germline V gene. V lost 3 bases to trimming and J lost 3 bases, with 9 bases between them. The CDR3 is 14 amino acids. The CDR3 protein is CASSQGVDYNEQFF. CDR3 nucleotides: TGTGCCAGCAGCCAGGGCGTTGACTACAATGAGCAGTTCTTC.

The chain employs TRBV2 and TRBJ1-5; 7 nucleotides agree with TRBD1. CDR1 SNHLY and CDR2 FYNNEI come from the germline V gene. This CDR3 spans 16 amino acids. Trimming removed 5 bases from V and 4 bases from J; junction bases left unmatched: 11. Here the CDR3 DNA reads TGTGCCAGCAGTACCCGACAGGGTGGGGCAAATCAGCCCCAGCATTTT. Protein sequence: CASSTRQGGANQPQHF. Full variable domain (missing parts from reference TRBV2 and TRBJ1-5): EPEVTQTPSHQVTQMGQEVILRCVPISNHLYFYWYRQILGQKVEFLVSFYNNEISEKSEIFDDQFSVERPDGSNFTLKIRSTKLEDSAMYFCASSTRQGGANQPQHFGDGTRLSIL.

The chain combines TRBV5-6 with TRBJ1-2; TRBD1 agrees at 9 bases. V shed 3 bases, J shed 8 bases, and the junction held 11 bases outside the gene matches. The CDR3 loop spans 15 amino acids. Germline V gives CDR1 SGHDT, CDR2 YYEEEE. CDR3 sequence: CASSSPGQGEGGYTF. CDR3 bases: TGTGCCAGCAGCTCACCGGGACAGGGAGAAGGGGGCTACACCTTC.

V and J are TRBV4-3 and TRBJ2-1; 9 bases are shared with TRBD2. V lost 3 bases, J lost 3 bases, and 21 bases stayed unmatched. The CDR3 is 21 amino acids. The germline CDR1 and CDR2 sequences are LGHNA and YSLEER. In nucleotides, the CDR3 is TGCGCCAGCAGCCATCGTTCCGCCCTAATAGCGGGAGACCTGTTCTACAATGAGCAGTTCTTC. It is translated as CASSHRSALIAGDLFYNEQFF.

The V call is TRBV29-1, the J call TRBJ2-1, with D uncertain. V gave up 0 bases and J gave up 5 bases, with 14 bases separating them. The CDR3 runs 15 residues. The V gene's germline CDR1 is SQVTM and CDR2 ANQGSEA. The CDR3 loop reads CSVEDGSLGHNEQFF. The CDR3, as DNA: TGCAGCGTTGAAGATGGGTCCTTGGGCCACAATGAGCAGTTCTTC.

This chain joins TRBV19 and TRBJ2-1; D might be TRBD2 (6 bases). Trimming removed 3 bases from V and 4 bases from J, with 16 bases in between. The CDR3 has 16 residues. Germline CDR1 LNHDA, CDR2 SQIVND (reference sequence). The CDR3 nucleotides read TGTGCCAGTAGTATCGGCGGGCGGGGAGCTTACAATGAGCAGTTCTTC. Its protein product is CASSIGGRGAYNEQFF.

This rearrangement joins TRBV13 to TRBJ2-7; D call uncertain. The V gene lost 5 bases and the J gene lost 6 bases, with 11 bases spanning the gap. This CDR3 is 12 amino acids long. Germline V gives CDR1 PRHDT, CDR2 FYEKMQ (reference sequence). CDR3 residues: CASSLPGSEQYF. The CDR3 bases are TGTGCCAGCAGCCTTCCCGGTAGCGAGCAGTACTTC.

The rearrangement links TRBV6-1 to TRBJ2-4; a weak D match, TRBD2 (6 bases). Germline CDR1 reads MNHNS; CDR2 reads SASEGT. Trimming shortened V by 8 bases and J by 0 bases, and 11 bases separated the two germline ends. The CDR3 contains 14 residues. CDR3 region: CASWREIAKNIQYF. The CDR3 DNA follows: TGTGCCAGCTGGAGGGAGATAGCCAAAAACATTCAGTACTTC.

The genes are TRBV7-9 and TRBJ1-2; TRBD1 is a possible D gene (5 bases). Germline V gives CDR1 SEHNR, CDR2 FQNEAQ (reference sequence). This CDR3 has 14 residues. Trimming took off 5 bases at V and 4 bases at J, with 14 bases between the two ends. The CDR3 bases are TGTGCCAGCAGCCACGGGGGGGACCTCTATGGCTACACCTTC. Amino acid sequence: CASSHGGDLYGYTF.

The gene calls are TRBV7-2 and TRBJ2-3, with a possible D match to TRBD1 (6 bases). The CDR3 spans 14 residues. CDR1 is SGHTA, CDR2 FQGNSA, per germline. The CDR3 nucleotides are TGTGCAATCCGACAGGCGCCTTTCACAGATACGCAGTATTTT. It encodes CAIRQAPFTDTQYF.

The chain uses TRBV29-1 and TRBJ2-7; TRBD1 matches at 9 bases. J lost 0 bases, V lost 3 bases, and 3 bases had no gene match. The germline V gene has CDR1 SQVTM and CDR2 ANQGSEA. This CDR3 spans 14 amino acids. DNA for the CDR3: TGCAGCGTTGAGGAACAGGGGGCCTCCTACGAGCAGTACTTC. It encodes CSVEEQGASYEQYF.